Included here is one TCR beta chain sequence, with context. The data derive from a study of a mutant IDH1 vaccine in newly diagnosed glioma. The sample's time point: baseline, week 1 (first vaccination visit). Described treatment: pre-vaccination baseline after standard-of-care therapy. Germline CDR1 SEHNR, CDR2 FQNEAQ (reference sequence). Losses at the gene ends were 5 bases for V and 5 bases for J; bases not matched to a gene: 5. The length of the CDR3 is 13 residues. Measured with immunoSEQ multiplex PCR; TCRdb has only the in-frame clones, and not every one. The repertoire consists of roughly 38,000 clones, with 60% to 80% occurring once and the leading ten covering approximately 9.9%.

Here the sequenced sample was PBMCs, taken from a glioma patient treated with radiotherapy, temozolomide or both. The sequence was collected from a man between 40 and 49 years old with glioma. Some clones in this sample may be carry-over from other donors' samples. The chain has TRBV7-9 and TRBJ2-5; TRBD2 agrees at 7 bases. The CDR3 protein is CASSLNGGETQYF. As DNA, the CDR3 is TGTGCCAGCAGCCTTAACGGGGGGGAGACCCAGTACTTC.